These 8 T cell receptor beta chains originate from one sample sequenced in a study of a mutant IDH1 vaccine in newly diagnosed glioma. No antigen has been identified for these receptors. The assay was immunoSEQ multiplex PCR, and TCRdb's table has in-frame clones only and misses some. The table includes 25,000 to 35,000 clones, around 89% detected once. The sample's time point: week 5, during vaccination. One vaccine dose held 300 ug of mutant IDH1 20-mer peptide and came with topical imiquimod. The input for sequencing was PBMCs, taken from a glioma patient whose treatment included an IDH1 peptide vaccine. Receptors were obtained from a man younger than 35 with glioma.

The V and J genes are TRBV5-5 and TRBJ1-1, with 10 positions matching TRBD1. Germline CDR1 is SGHKS and CDR2 is YYEKEE (reference sequence). The CDR3 runs 18 residues. Losses at the gene ends were 4 bases for V and 0 bases for J; bases not matched to a gene: 12. DNA of the CDR3: TGTGCCAGCAGCGGCTCGGGACAGGGGACCGGATTGAACACTGAAGCTTTCTTT. It encodes CASSGSGQGTGLNTEAFF.

The chain joins TRBV7-2 to TRBJ1-5, with 8 bases matching TRBD1. Trimming removed 3 bases from V and 1 base from J; junction bases left unmatched: 11. CDR1 is SGHTA and CDR2 is FQGNSA in the germline V gene. This CDR3 region has 18 residues. The CDR3 loop reads CASSLKGAGGLSNQPQHF. CDR3 bases: TGTGCCAGCAGCTTGAAGGGGGCAGGGGGCTTGAGCAATCAGCCCCAGCATTTT.

The V and J genes are TRBV6-6 and TRBJ2-3, with 10 bases aligning to TRBD1. The V gene's germline CDR1 is MNHNY and CDR2 SVGAGI (reference sequence). Trimming removed 5 bases from V and 4 bases from J; junction bases left unmatched: 9. The CDR3 length is 16 residues. CDR3 sequence: CASSPSSGQGSDTQYF. CDR3 nucleotides: TGTGCCAGCAGTCCTTCCTCGGGACAGGGGTCAGATACGCAGTATTTT.

This rearrangement joins TRBV29-1 to TRBJ1-2; TRBD1 might be the D (6 bases). The V end was cut by 6 bases, the J end by 7 bases, with 24 bases between. CDR3 length equals 15 residues. In germline, CDR1 is SQVTM, CDR2 ANQGSEA. Here the CDR3 reads CSVGPGVNLEGGYTF. CDR3 DNA sequence: TGCAGCGTAGGGCCAGGGGTTAATTTAGAGGGTGGCTACACCTTC.

The chain combines TRBV5-1 with TRBJ2-7; TRBD2 matches at 10 bases. J gave up 5 bases and V 4 bases, and 3 bases lay outside the gene matches. The CDR3 sequence is 13 residues long. Per the germline V gene, CDR1 is SGHRS and CDR2 is YFSETQ. This CDR3 reads CASSTGLADEQYF. CDR3 in DNA: TGCGCCAGCAGCACCGGACTAGCGGACGAGCAGTACTTC.

J is TRBJ2-5 and V is TRBV7-9; D gene ambiguous. Per the germline V gene, CDR1 is SEHNR and CDR2 is FQNEAQ (reference sequence). This CDR3 contains 12 residues. Trimming stripped 2 bases from V and 5 bases from J, with 6 bases between. CDR3 coding DNA: TGTGCCAGCAGCTTATACGCGGAGACCCAGTACTTC. This encodes CASSLYAETQYF.

The chain couples TRBV2 to TRBJ2-7; D may be TRBD1 (6 bases). This CDR3 has 15 amino acids. Germline V gene sequence: CDR1 SNHLY, CDR2 FYNNEI. V dropped 1 base and J dropped 2 bases, with 12 bases sitting between them. This CDR3 reads CASSEESGGPYEQYF. For the CDR3, the DNA is TGTGCCAGCAGTGAAGAGTCTGGGGGCCCCTACGAGCAGTACTTC.

In its sample, this clone was seen a few times. This chain connects TRBV5-6 to TRBJ1-1; maybe TRBD1 (5 bases). The CDR3 contains 16 residues. Trimming stripped 4 bases from V and 2 bases from J, with 18 bases between. CDR1 is SGHDT and CDR2 is YYEEEE in the germline V gene. The chain's CDR3 is CASSTRDPRPNTEAFF. The CDR3 coding sequence is TGTGCCAGCAGCACCCGGGACCCAAGACCCAACACTGAAGCTTTCTTT. The variable domain in full, completed from reference TRBV5-6 and TRBJ1-1, reads DAGVTQSPTHLIKTRGQQVTLRCSPKSGHDTVSWYQQALGQGPQFIFQYYEEEERQRGNFPDRFSGHQFPNYSSELNVNALLLGDSALYLCASSTRDPRPNTEAFFGQGTRLTVV.